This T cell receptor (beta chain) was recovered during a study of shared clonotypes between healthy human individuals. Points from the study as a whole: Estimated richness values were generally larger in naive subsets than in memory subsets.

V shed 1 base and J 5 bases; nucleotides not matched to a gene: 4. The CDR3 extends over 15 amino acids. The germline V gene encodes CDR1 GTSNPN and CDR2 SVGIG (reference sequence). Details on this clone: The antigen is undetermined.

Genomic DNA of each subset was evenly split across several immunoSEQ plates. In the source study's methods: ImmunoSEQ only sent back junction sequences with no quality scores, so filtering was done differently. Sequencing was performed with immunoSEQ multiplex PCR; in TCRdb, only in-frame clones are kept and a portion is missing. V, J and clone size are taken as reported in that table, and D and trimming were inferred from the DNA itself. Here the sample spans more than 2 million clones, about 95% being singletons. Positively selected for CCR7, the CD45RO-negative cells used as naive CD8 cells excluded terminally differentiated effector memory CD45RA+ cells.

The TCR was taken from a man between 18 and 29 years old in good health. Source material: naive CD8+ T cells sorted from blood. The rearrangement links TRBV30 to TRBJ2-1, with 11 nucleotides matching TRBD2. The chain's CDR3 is CAWSGLAGGNNEQFF. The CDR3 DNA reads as TGTGCCTGGAGTGGGCTAGCGGGGGGAAACAATGAGCAGTTCTTC.